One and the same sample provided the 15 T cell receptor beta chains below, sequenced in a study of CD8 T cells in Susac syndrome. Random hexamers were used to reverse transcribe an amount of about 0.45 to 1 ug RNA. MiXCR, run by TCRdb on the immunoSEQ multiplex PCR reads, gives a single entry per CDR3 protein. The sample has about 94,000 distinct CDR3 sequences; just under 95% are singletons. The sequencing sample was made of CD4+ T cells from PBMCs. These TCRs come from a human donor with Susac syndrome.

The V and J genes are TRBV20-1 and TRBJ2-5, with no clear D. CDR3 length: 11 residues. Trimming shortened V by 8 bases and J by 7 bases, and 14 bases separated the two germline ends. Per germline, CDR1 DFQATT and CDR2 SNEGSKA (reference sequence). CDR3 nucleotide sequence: TGCAGTCCTGCGGCCTCGGGGACCCAGTACTTC. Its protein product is CSPAASGTQYF.

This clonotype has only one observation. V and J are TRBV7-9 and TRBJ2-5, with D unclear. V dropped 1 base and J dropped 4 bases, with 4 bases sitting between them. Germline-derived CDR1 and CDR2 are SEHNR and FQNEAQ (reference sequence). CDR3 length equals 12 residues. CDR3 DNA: TGTGCCAGCAGCTTAGTGGCAGAGACCCAGTACTTC. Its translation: CASSLVAETQYF.

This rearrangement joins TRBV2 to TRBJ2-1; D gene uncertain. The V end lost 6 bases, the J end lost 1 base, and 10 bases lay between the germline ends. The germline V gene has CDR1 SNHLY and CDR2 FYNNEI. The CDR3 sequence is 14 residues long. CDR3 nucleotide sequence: TGTGCCAGCAGGGGTAGTGGTTCCTACAATGAGCAGTTCTTC. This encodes CASRGSGSYNEQFF.

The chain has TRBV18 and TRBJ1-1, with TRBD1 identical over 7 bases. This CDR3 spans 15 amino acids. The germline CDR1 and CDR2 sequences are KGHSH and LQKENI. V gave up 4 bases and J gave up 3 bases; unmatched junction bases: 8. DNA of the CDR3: TGTGCCAGCTCACTTCAGGGGGGCATTGACACTGAAGCTTTCTTT. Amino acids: CASSLQGGIDTEAFF.

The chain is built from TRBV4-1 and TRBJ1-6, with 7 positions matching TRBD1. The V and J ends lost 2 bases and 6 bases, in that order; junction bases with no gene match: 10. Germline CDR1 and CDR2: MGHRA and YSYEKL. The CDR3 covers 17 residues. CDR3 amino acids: CASSQRAAEGANSPLHF. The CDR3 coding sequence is TGCGCCAGCAGCCAAAGGGCCGCGGAGGGGGCTAATTCACCCCTCCACTTT.

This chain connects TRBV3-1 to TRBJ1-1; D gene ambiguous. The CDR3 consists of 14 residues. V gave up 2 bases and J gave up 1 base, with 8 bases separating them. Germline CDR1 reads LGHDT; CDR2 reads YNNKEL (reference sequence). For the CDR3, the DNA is TGTGCCAGCAGCCAACAGAGCTGGAACACTGAAGCTTTCTTT. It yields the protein CASSQQSWNTEAFF.

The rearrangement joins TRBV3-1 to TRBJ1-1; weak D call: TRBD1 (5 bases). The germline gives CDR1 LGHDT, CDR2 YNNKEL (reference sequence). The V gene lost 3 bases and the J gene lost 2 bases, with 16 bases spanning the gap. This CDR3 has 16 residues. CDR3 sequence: CASSHRYRGGNTEAFF. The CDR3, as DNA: TGTGCCAGCAGCCACCGATACCGGGGCGGAAACACTGAAGCTTTCTTT.

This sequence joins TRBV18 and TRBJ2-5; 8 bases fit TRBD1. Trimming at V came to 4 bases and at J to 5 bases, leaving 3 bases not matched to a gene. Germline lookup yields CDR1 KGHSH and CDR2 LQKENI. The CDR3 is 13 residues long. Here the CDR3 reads CASSRDRGETQYF. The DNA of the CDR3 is TGTGCCAGCTCACGCGACAGGGGCGAGACCCAGTACTTC.

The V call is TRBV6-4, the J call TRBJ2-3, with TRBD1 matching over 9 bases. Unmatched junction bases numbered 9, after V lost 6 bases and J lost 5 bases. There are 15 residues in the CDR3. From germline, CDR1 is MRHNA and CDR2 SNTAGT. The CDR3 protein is CASRMTGGVGDTQYF. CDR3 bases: TGTGCCAGCAGAATGACAGGGGGAGTTGGAGATACGCAGTATTTT.

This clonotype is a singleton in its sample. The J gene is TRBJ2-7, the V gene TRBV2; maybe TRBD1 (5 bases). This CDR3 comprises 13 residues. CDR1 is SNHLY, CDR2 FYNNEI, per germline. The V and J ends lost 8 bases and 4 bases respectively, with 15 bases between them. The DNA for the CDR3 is TGTGCCAGCCGGACCCTGACAGTTTACGAGCAGTACTTC. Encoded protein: CASRTLTVYEQYF.

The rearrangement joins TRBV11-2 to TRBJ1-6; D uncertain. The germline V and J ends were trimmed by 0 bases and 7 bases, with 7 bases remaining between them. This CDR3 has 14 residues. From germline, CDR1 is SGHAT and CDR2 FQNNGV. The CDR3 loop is CASSLDPPNSPLHF. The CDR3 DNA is TGTGCCAGCAGCTTAGACCCGCCGAATTCACCCCTCCACTTT.

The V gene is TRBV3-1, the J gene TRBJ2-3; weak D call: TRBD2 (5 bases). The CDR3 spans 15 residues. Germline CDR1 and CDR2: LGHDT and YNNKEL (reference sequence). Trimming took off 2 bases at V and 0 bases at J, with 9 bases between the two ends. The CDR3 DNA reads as TGTGCCAGCAGCCAACGCGGGCACAGCACAGATACGCAGTATTTT. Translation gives CASSQRGHSTDTQYF.

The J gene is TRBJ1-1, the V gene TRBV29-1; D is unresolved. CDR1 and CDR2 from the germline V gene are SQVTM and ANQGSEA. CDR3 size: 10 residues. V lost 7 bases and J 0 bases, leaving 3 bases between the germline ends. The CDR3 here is CSGMNTEAFF. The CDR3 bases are TGCAGCGGGATGAACACTGAAGCTTTCTTT.

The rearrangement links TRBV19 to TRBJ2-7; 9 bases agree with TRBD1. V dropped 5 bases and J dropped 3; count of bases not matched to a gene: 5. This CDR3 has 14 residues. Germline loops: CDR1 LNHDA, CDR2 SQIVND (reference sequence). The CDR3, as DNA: TGTGCCAGTAGTCCAGGGGACAGGGACTACGAGCAGTACTTC. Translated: CASSPGDRDYEQYF. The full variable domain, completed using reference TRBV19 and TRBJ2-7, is DGGITQSPKYLFRKEGQNVTLSCEQNLNHDAMYWYRQDPGQGLRLIYYSQIVNDFQKGDIAEGYSVSREKKESFPLTVTSAQKNPTAFYLCASSPGDRDYEQYFGPGTRLTVT.

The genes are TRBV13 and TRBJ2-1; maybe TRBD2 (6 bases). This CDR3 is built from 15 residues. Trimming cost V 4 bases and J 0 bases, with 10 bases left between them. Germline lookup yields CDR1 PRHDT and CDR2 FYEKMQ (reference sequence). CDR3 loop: CASSSAGSSYNEQFF. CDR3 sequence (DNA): TGTGCCAGCAGCTCCGCGGGGAGCTCCTACAATGAGCAGTTCTTC. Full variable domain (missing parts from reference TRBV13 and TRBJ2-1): AAGVIQSPRHLIKEKRETATLKCYPIPRHDTVYWYQQGPGQDPQFLISFYEKMQSDKGSIPDRFSAQQFSDYHSELNMSSLELGDSALYFCASSSAGSSYNEQFFGPGTRLTVL.